The present entry profiles one TCR beta chain with its context. Its antigen remains unidentified. Trimming removed 5 bases from V and 5 bases from J, with 16 bases in between. The CDR3 is 15 amino acids. Germline V gene lookup returns CDR1 LNHNV and CDR2 YYDKDF (reference sequence). cDNA libraries for TCR beta contained unique molecular identifiers. Input populations of about 0.95 to 11 million T cells gave rise to around 500,000 cDNA molecules. One entry per CDR3 protein results from TCRdb running MiXCR on the PCR reads. The sample has hundreds of thousands of distinct CDR3 sequences, roughly 27% seen once; the top ten hold 0.55% to 0.65%. These data come from a study of post-analysis software for immune sequencing data. On the study more broadly: Relapsing-remitting, secondary progressive and progressive-relapsing forms of multiple sclerosis all featured among disease courses.

Findings of the study overall: The authors found that F measure strongly co-clustered same-batch samples. Normalized Chao1 diversity was significantly reduced in patients versus controls. Relative to controls, patients had 4 or 5 TRBV segments at higher frequency, with TRBV5-6, TRBV5-1 and TRBV20-1 among these.

The chain employs TRBV15 and TRBJ2-1, with D hard to call. The material sequenced was blood. The sequence was obtained from a girl aged 5 to 17 with multiple sclerosis. DNA for the CDR3: TGTGCCACCAGCCTACGGCCAGAACCCGACAATGAGCAGTTCTTC. Translation: CATSLRPEPDNEQFF.